This entry concerns a single T cell receptor (beta chain). Its target is unknown. Trimming removed 2 bases from V and 5 bases from J, with 9 bases in between. Germline lookup yields CDR1 WNHNN and CDR2 SYGVQD (reference sequence). There are 13 residues in the CDR3. The data derive from a study of T cells in localized non-small cell lung cancer. General study points: Higher adjacent-lung clonality was associated with shorter survival. Adjacent lung exhibited a median of about 50 among the 100 most abundant tumor clones. Measurement of T cell clonality placed uninvolved adjacent lung highest, above the level in tumor.

Some clones are missing from TCRdb's copy, which holds only in-frame ones; the method was immunoSEQ multiplex PCR. The sample consists of around 28,000 clones, around 90% of them appearing once. This TCR derives from a female donor older than 55 with stage I lung adenocarcinoma. This sample comprised peripheral blood, obtained before any cancer treatment. The chain uses TRBV10-1 and TRBJ2-5; D is ambiguous. The CDR3 DNA reads TGCGCCAGCAGTGAGGACCCCCTGGAGACCCAGTACTTC. The encoded protein is CASSEDPLETQYF.